This TCR beta chain was sequenced in a study of blood T cells in healthy people across ages. Study observations and caveats: Observed TCR beta diversity per million T cells went down as age went up. This fall followed a roughly linear course with age. Estimated diversity, derived from one million T cells, was regarded as an underestimate.

With regard to this clonotype: What it recognizes is unknown.

It was with a sample-barcoded 5' primer and a J-beta primer mix that a second PCR of about 6 to 11 cycles was run. A single record per CDR3 protein comes from TCRdb applying MiXCR to the 5' RACE reads. The data show around 2 million distinct CDR3 sequences, with approximately 40% seen just once and roughly 24% held by the top ten. This CDR3 has 15 residues. Trimming removed 1 base at V and 2 bases at J, with 11 bases between. The germline V gene encodes CDR1 MNHEY and CDR2 SVGAGI. Donors ranged from about 6 to 90 years old and were healthy Caucasians in Russia. Total RNA was isolated from each sample in quantities of at least 6 micrograms.

The genes are TRBV6-5 and TRBJ1-2; a possible D gene is TRBD1 (6 bases). The TCR originated in a human donor in good health. Sequencing was done on a sample of blood. The CDR3 region is CASSYLGGQNYGYTF. The CDR3 bases are TGTGCCAGCAGTTACTTAGGAGGACAGAACTATGGCTACACCTTC.